The 8 T cell receptor beta chains listed next were all sequenced from one sample in a study of regulatory T cells in long-lasting Graves disease. Described time point: newly diagnosed GD, antithyroid drugs for less than 3 months. PBMC RNA was the source of the TCR library. CDR3 regions were amplified by Arm-PCR using iRepertoire HTBI primers to build TCR beta libraries. TCRdb re-derived calls from the multiplex PCR reads in MiXCR, one entry per CDR3 protein. This sample carries 530,000 or so distinct CDR3 sequences, roughly a sixth of them seen once, and the ten largest clones take around 12%. This sample also appeared in a second study, on T cells in Graves' hyperthyroidism and ophthalmopathy.

The sequencing used peripheral blood mononuclear cells (PBMCs), collected at new diagnosis, from a patient treated with antithyroid drugs. Source of these receptors: a man between 18 and 29 years old with Graves disease.

V is TRBV30 and J is TRBJ2-1, with 7 bases fitting TRBD2. Trimming removed 2 bases from V and 6 bases from J; junction bases left unmatched: 4. Germline V gene sequence: CDR1 GTSNPN, CDR2 SVGIG (reference sequence). The CDR3 is 13 residues long. Here the CDR3 DNA reads TGTGCCTGGAGTCTCGGACTAGTCAATGAGCAGTTCTTC. It is translated as CAWSLGLVNEQFF.

To note about this clonotype: With a much larger clone just one base away, this may be a read error. The chain recombines TRBV15 with TRBJ2-7; D unclear. Germline CDR1 LNHNV, CDR2 YYDKDF (reference sequence). This CDR3 has 13 residues. The CDR3 is CATGRRLGYEQCF. CDR3 DNA: TGTGCCACCGGACGTCGTTTAGGCTACGAGCAGTGCTTC.

This chain links TRBV7-3 with TRBJ2-1; weak D call: TRBD2 (6 bases). The CDR3 length is 15 residues. Germline loops: CDR1 SGHTA, CDR2 FQGTGA. V was pared by 0 bases and J by 6 bases, with 12 bases between. Here the CDR3 DNA reads TGTGCCAGCAGCTTAACGGGGACTGCGATCAATGAGCAGTTCTTC. Translating it yields CASSLTGTAINEQFF.

This clonotype was found a few times. The gene calls are TRBV6-2 or TRBV6-3 and TRBJ1-1; 7 nucleotides line up with TRBD1. CDR3 length: 16 amino acids. Germline V gene lookup returns CDR1 MNHEY and CDR2 SVGEGT. After removal of 0 bases from V and 1 base from J, the junction contained 5 bases not matched to a gene. The CDR3, as DNA: TGTGCCAGCAGTTACTCGAATCGACAGGGGAACACTGAAGCTTTCTTT. It codes for CASSYSNRQGNTEAFF.

This clonotype was seen more than once but under ten times. The chain combines TRBV4-1 with TRBJ2-7, with 10 bases aligning to TRBD2. The CDR3 is 16 residues long. V was clipped by 3 bases and J by 2 bases; unmatched bases: 7. CDR1 MGHRA and CDR2 YSYEKL come from the germline V gene. In DNA form, the CDR3 reads TGCGCCAGCAGCCACAGAGCGGGAGGGCTGGCCTACGAGCAGTACTTC. It yields the protein CASSHRAGGLAYEQYF.

At least ten counts were recorded for this clonotype. The chain carries TRBV6-2 or TRBV6-3 and TRBJ1-1; the match to TRBD1 covers 9 bases. V lost 10 bases to trimming and J lost 3 bases; unmatched junction nucleotides: 9. From germline, CDR1 is MNHEY and CDR2 SVGEGT. This CDR3 region has 14 residues. DNA of the CDR3: TGTGCCATACACAGGGGGCTGGTTGACACTGAAGCTTTCTTT. Its protein is CAIHRGLVDTEAFF.

This chain uses TRBV20-1 with TRBJ2-3; D not certain. There are 13 residues in the CDR3. Germline V lookup: CDR1 DFQATT, CDR2 SNEGSKA (reference sequence). Trimming shortened V by 0 bases and J by 6 bases, and 10 bases separated the two germline ends. CDR3 nucleotides: TGCAGTGCTAGAGACGGACGGGCGGATACGCAGTATTTT. It yields the protein CSARDGRADTQYF.

The V call is TRBV10-3, the J call TRBJ2-7; D call uncertain. CDR1 is ENHRY, CDR2 SYGVKD, per germline. The CDR3 loop spans 14 amino acids. The V and J ends lost 2 bases and 0 bases respectively, with 8 bases between them. The CDR3 DNA is TGTGCCATCAGTGAGCAAGGGTACTCCTACGAGCAGTACTTC. Translating it yields CAISEQGYSYEQYF.